The clone carrying this T cell receptor (beta chain) was recorded once. The data belong to a study of T cells in localized non-small cell lung cancer. The table came from immunoSEQ multiplex PCR; TCRdb's copy has only in-frame clones and leaves some out. The data contain 70,000 to 95,000 clones, approximately 91% of them singletons. In germline, CDR1 is MRHNA, CDR2 SNTAGT. Trimming removed 4 bases from V and 2 bases from J, with 8 bases in between. The CDR3 runs to 13 residues. The sample was PBMCs, taken before any cancer treatment. The V gene is TRBV6-4, the J gene TRBJ2-5; D possibly corresponds to TRBD2 (6 bases). The clonotype originates from a woman aged 40 to 75 with stage II squamous cell lung carcinoma. The CDR3 nucleotides read TGTGCCAGCAGTGTGACTAGTCAAGAGACCCAGTACTTC. Its translation: CASSVTSQETQYF.